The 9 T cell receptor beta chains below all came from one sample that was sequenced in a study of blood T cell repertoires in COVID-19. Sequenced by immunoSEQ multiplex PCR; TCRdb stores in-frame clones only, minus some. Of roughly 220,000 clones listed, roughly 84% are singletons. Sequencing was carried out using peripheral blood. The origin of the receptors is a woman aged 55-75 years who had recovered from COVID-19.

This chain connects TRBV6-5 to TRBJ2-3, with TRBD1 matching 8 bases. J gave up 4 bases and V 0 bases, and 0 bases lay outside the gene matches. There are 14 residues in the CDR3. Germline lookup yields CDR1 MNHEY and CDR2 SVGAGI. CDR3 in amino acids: CASSYSTGADTQYF. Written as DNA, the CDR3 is TGTGCCAGCAGTTACTCGACAGGGGCAGATACGCAGTATTTT.

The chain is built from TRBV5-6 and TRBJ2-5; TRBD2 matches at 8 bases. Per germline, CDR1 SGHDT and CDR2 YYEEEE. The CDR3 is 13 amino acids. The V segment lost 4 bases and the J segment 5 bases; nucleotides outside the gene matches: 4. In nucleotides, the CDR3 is TGTGCCAGCAGCGTCGGGGGGGGCGAGACCCAGTACTTC. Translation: CASSVGGGETQYF.

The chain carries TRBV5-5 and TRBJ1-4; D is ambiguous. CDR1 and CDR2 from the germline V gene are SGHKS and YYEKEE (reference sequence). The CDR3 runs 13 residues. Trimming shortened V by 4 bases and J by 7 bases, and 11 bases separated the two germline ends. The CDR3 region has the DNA TGTGCCAGCAGCCGAGGAGCGAGTGAAAAACTGTTTTTT. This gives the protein CASSRGASEKLFF. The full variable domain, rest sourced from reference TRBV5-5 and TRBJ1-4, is DAGVTQSPTHLIKTRGQQVTLRCSPISGHKSVSWYQQVLGQGPQFIFQYYEKEERGRGNFPDRFSARQFPNYSSELNVNALLLGDSALYLCASSRGASEKLFFGSGTQLSVL.

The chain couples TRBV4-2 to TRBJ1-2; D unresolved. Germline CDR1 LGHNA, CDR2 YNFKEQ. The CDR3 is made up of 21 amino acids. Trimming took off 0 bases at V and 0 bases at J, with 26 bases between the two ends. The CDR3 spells CASSQDPSSFGGYRSNYGYTF. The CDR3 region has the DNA TGTGCCAGCAGCCAAGATCCTTCTTCCTTCGGAGGCTATAGATCTAACTATGGCTACACCTTC.

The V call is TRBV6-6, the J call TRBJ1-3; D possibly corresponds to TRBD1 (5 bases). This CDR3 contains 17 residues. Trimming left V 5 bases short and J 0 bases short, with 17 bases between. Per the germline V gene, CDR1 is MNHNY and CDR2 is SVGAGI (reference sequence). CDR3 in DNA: TGTGCCAGCAGTCTTTATGGGGCCGTCTCCTCTGGAAACACCATATATTTT. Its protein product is CASSLYGAVSSGNTIYF.

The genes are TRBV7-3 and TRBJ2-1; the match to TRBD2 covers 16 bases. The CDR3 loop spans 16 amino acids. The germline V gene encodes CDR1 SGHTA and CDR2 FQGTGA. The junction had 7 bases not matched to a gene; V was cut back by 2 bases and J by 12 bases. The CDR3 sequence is CASSLGGTSGGARQFF. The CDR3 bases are TGTGCCAGCAGCTTAGGAGGGACTAGCGGGGGGGCCCGGCAGTTCTTC.

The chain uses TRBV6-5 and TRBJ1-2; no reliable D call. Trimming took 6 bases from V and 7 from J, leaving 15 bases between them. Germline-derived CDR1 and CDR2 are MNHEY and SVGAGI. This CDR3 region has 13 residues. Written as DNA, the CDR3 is TGTGCCAGCAGCCTCTCGGGTATAGGTGGCTACACCTTC. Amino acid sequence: CASSLSGIGGYTF.

The CDR3 region is CASSLTVQETQYF. The CDR3 nucleotides are TGTGCCAGCAGCTTAACGGTCCAAGAGACCCAGTACTTC. This chain uses TRBV7-9 with TRBJ2-5; D unresolved. Trimming left V 2 bases short and J 1 base short, with 5 bases between. The CDR3 sequence is 13 residues long. In germline, CDR1 is SEHNR, CDR2 FQNEAQ (reference sequence).

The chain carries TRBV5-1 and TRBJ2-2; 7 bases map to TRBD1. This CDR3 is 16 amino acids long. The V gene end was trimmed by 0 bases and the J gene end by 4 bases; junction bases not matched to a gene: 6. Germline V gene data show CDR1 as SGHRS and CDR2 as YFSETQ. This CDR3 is CASSLDRQGGTGELFF. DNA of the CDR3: TGCGCCAGCAGCTTGGATAGACAGGGTGGCACCGGGGAGCTGTTTTTT.